This entry lists 7 T cell receptor beta chains sequenced from one sample in a study of shared clonotypes between healthy human individuals. Repertoires were generated with immunoSEQ multiplex PCR, while TCRdb's copy carries only in-frame clones and drops some. The sample carries approximately 350,000 clones, approximately 79% recorded once. The material sequenced was memory CD4+ T cells sorted from blood. Subset here: CD45RA-negative fraction. The origin of the receptors is a young man in good health.

The V and J genes are TRBV19 and TRBJ2-1, with D perhaps assigned TRBD1 or TRBD2 (5 bases each). This CDR3 comprises 15 residues. The ends were cut back, 3 bases at V and 0 bases at J, with 9 bases in the middle. CDR1 LNHDA and CDR2 SQIVND come from the germline V gene (reference sequence). In nucleotides, the CDR3 is TGTGCCAGTAGTATGGGGGTTCCCTCCTACAATGAGCAGTTCTTC. Translated, it gives CASSMGVPSYNEQFF.

The CDR3 DNA reads TGTGCCAGCAGCTTATATGATGCAAATCAGCCCCAGCATTTT. It translates to CASSLYDANQPQHF. The rearrangement uses TRBV7-9 and TRBJ1-5; D gene ambiguous. The CDR3 is made up of 14 amino acids. The V gene lost 2 bases and the J gene lost 4 bases, with 9 bases spanning the gap. Looked up from germline, CDR1 is SEHNR and CDR2 is FQNEAQ (reference sequence).

V usage is TRBV6-1 and J usage is TRBJ1-1, with 10 bases matching TRBD1. CDR1 and CDR2 (germline): MNHNS, SASEGT. This CDR3 is 14 amino acids long. The J segment lost 4 bases and the V segment lost 4 bases, leaving 3 bases of the junction unmatched. DNA for the CDR3: TGTGCCAGCAGTGGGGACAGGGGACTCACTGAAGCTTTCTTT. This sequence encodes CASSGDRGLTEAFF.

In its sample, this clone is medium-sized (0.01 to 0.1%). The sample holds other DNA sequences that translate to the same CDR3. For the CDR3, the DNA is TGTGCCAGCTCACCCCTCCCGGGACAGGGGCAGGCTGAAGCTTTCTTT. It yields the protein CASSPLPGQGQAEAFF. The chain couples TRBV18 to TRBJ1-1; 10 bases agree with TRBD1. The germline V gene has CDR1 KGHSH and CDR2 LQKENI. The junction had 10 bases not matched to a gene; V was cut back by 3 bases and J by 6 bases. This CDR3 contains 16 residues.

The V gene is TRBV5-5, the J gene TRBJ1-1, with D unresolved. The CDR3 runs 16 residues. CDR1 SGHKS and CDR2 YYEKEE come from the germline V gene (reference sequence). V lost 4 bases and J 1 base, leaving 17 bases between the germline ends. For the CDR3, the DNA is TGTGCCAGCAGCGGCCCGGGCCCCGCCTCGAACACTGAAGCTTTCTTT. Protein: CASSGPGPASNTEAFF.

The chain combines TRBV6-1 with TRBJ2-3, with TRBD2 matching over 11 bases. Germline lookup yields CDR1 MNHNS and CDR2 SASEGT. The CDR3 extends over 14 amino acids. The junction had 1 base not matched to a gene; V was cut back by 4 bases and J by 4 bases. The DNA of the CDR3 is TGTGCCAGCAGTGTAGCGGGAGGGCCAGATACGCAGTATTTT. It translates to CASSVAGGPDTQYF.

This chain joins TRBV12-5 and TRBJ1-1; the match to TRBD1 covers 8 bases. Trimming cost V 4 bases and J 2 bases; bases outside gene matches: 9. This CDR3 has 16 amino acids. Germline V CDR1 and CDR2: LGHNT, FRNRAP. The CDR3 region has the DNA TGTGCTAGTGGTTCCACTCAGTCAGGGGGCAACACTGAAGCTTTCTTT. It encodes CASGSTQSGGNTEAFF. Full variable domain (rest looked up from reference TRBV12-5 and TRBJ1-1): DARVTQTPRHKVTEMGQEVTMRCQPILGHNTVFWYRQTMMQGLELLAYFRNRAPLDDSGMPKDRFSAEMPDATLATLKIQPSEPRDSAVYFCASGSTQSGGNTEAFFGQGTRLTVV.